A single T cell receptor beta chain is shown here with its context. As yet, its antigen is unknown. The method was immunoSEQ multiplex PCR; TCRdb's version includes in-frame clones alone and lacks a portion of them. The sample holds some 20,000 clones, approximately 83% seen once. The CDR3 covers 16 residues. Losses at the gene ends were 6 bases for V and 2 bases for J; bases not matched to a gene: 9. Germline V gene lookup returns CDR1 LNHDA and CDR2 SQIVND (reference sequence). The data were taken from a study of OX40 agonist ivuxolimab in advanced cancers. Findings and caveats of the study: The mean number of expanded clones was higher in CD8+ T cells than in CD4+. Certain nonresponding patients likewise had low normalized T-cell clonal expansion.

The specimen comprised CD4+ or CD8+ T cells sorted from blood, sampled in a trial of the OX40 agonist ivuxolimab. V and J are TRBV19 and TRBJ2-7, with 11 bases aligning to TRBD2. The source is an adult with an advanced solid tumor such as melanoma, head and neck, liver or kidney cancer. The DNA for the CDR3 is TGTGCCAGTAGCGGAACTAGCGGGAGCTTAACCTACGAGCAGTACTTC. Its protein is CASSGTSGSLTYEQYF.